This TCR beta chain is from a study of blood T cell repertoires in COVID-19. Under the authors' procedure: Using reference gene primer amplification, nucleated cell counts were estimated. The assay was immunoSEQ multiplex PCR, and TCRdb's table has in-frame clones only and misses some. V and J calls and clone size follow that table, whereas D and trimming were derived from the DNA. Among 130,000 to 150,000 clones listed, around three quarters were seen once. Germline V gene sequence: CDR1 SGHRS, CDR2 YFSETQ. J lost 7 bases, V lost 4 bases, and 18 bases had no gene match. The CDR3 contains 17 residues.

This clonotype was sampled from a man between 60 and 75 years old with acute or convalescent COVID-19. The chain links TRBV5-1 to TRBJ1-1; 8 bases match TRBD1. Input material: peripheral blood. CDR3 in DNA: TGCGCCAGCAGCCCTGGACAGGGTTATTCTCGGCTCAATGAAGCTTTCTTT. It specifies CASSPGQGYSRLNEAFF.